Shown below are 10 T cell receptor beta chains from a single sample sequenced in a study of cytomegalovirus exposure and HLA in healthy donors. The PCR had 60 Vbeta and 13 Jbeta primers. The protocol was immunoSEQ multiplex PCR, while the TCRdb copy is restricted to in-frame clones and leaves out a portion. This sample carries some 250,000 clones, about 80% of them seen once, and the ten largest clones take 5.4%. Specimen: PBMCs. The receptors come from a middle-aged woman in good health and CMV-seropositive.

The chain couples TRBV19 to TRBJ1-1, with D maybe TRBD1 (6 bases). Trimming took 5 bases from V and 1 from J, leaving 14 bases between them. Germline CDR1 is LNHDA and CDR2 is SQIVND (reference sequence). This CDR3 has 15 residues. The CDR3 reads CASSSAPRGNTEAFF. The CDR3 bases are TGTGCCAGTAGTTCCGCCCCCAGGGGGAACACTGAAGCTTTCTTT.

The chain uses TRBV5-4 and TRBJ2-3; unclear D gene. The CDR3 is made up of 14 amino acids. Between the trimmed V and J ends, which lost 3 bases and 0 bases, there was a span of 8 bases. Germline CDR1 is SGHNT and CDR2 is YYREEE (reference sequence). The CDR3 bases are TGTGCCAGCAGCTATTTCTCTAGCACAGATACGCAGTATTTT. Translation: CASSYFSSTDTQYF.

V and J are TRBV19 and TRBJ1-1, with D unclear. V was trimmed by 3 bases and J by 3 bases, leaving 14 bases between them. The CDR3 is made up of 15 amino acids. Germline assignment: CDR1 LNHDA and CDR2 SQIVND (reference sequence). This CDR3 reads CASSIRGSGDTEAFF. The CDR3 region has the DNA TGTGCCAGTAGTATCCGGGGTAGTGGGGACACTGAAGCTTTCTTT.

The chain joins TRBV11-2 to TRBJ1-6; 11 nucleotides line up with TRBD1. Germline V gene sequence: CDR1 SGHAT, CDR2 FQNNGV. The CDR3 has 17 amino acids. V shed 5 bases, J shed 10 bases, and the junction held 13 bases outside the gene matches. The CDR3 spells CASSRLTGTGGESPLHF. The CDR3 DNA reads as TGTGCCAGCAGCCGACTAACCGGGACAGGGGGTGAGTCACCCCTCCACTTT.

V is TRBV27 and J is TRBJ1-1; 11 bases align to TRBD1. The germline V gene has CDR1 MNHEY and CDR2 SMNVEV (reference sequence). The CDR3 is made up of 16 amino acids. J lost 1 base, V lost 5 bases, and 6 bases had no gene match. The chain's CDR3 is CASSPPDRGRNTEAFF. CDR3 DNA: TGTGCCAGCAGTCCCCCGGACAGGGGGCGGAACACTGAAGCTTTCTTT.

This clone was counted only a few times. This chain links TRBV6-1 with TRBJ1-4; D is possibly TRBD1 (5 bases). Per germline, CDR1 MNHNS and CDR2 SASEGT. V lost 1 base and J 4 bases, leaving 13 bases between the germline ends. The CDR3 runs to 16 residues. The CDR3 DNA follows: TGTGCCAGCAGTGAAGTGGTGTCAGGGATTAATGAAAAACTGTTTTTT. Residues: CASSEVVSGINEKLFF.

Of note for this clone: Other nucleotide sequences in the sample specify the same CDR3. V usage is TRBV2 and J usage is TRBJ2-3; 9 positions match TRBD2. The ends lost 5 bases at V and 3 bases at J; junction bases unmatched: 3. The CDR3 spans 14 residues. Germline CDR1 SNHLY, CDR2 FYNNEI. The CDR3 sequence: CASSSGGPTDTQYF. The CDR3 DNA is TGTGCCAGCAGTAGCGGGGGGCCGACAGATACGCAGTATTTT.

J is TRBJ2-1 and V is TRBV2; 7 positions agree with TRBD1. V trimming: 5 bases; J trimming: 12 bases; junction bases outside the gene matches: 10. The CDR3 is 13 residues long. CDR1 and CDR2 (germline): SNHLY, FYNNEI. DNA of the CDR3: TGTGCCAGCAGTCTGAGGGGGCCTGTGGGGCAGTTCTTC. It translates to CASSLRGPVGQFF. The entire variable domain, with the rest obtained from reference TRBV2 and TRBJ2-1, is as follows: EPEVTQTPSHQVTQMGQEVILRCVPISNHLYFYWYRQILGQKVEFLVSFYNNEISEKSEIFDDQFSVERPDGSNFTLKIRSTKLEDSAMYFCASSLRGPVGQFFGPGTRLTVL.

The chain couples TRBV10-3 to TRBJ2-2; D perhaps matches TRBD2 (6 bases). This CDR3 spans 13 amino acids. Trimming removed 5 bases at V and 5 bases at J, with 9 bases between. Looked up from germline, CDR1 is ENHRY and CDR2 is SYGVKD. The CDR3 is CAISRESTGELFF. As DNA, the CDR3 is TGTGCCATCAGTCGGGAGTCGACCGGGGAGCTGTTTTTT.

The chain is built from TRBV7-3 and TRBJ2-1; 7 bases match TRBD2. Germline V CDR1 and CDR2: SGHTA, FQGTGA. The CDR3 covers 16 residues. V gave up 5 bases and J gave up 4 bases; unmatched junction bases: 11. The CDR3 bases are TGTGCCAGCAGCGGGTGGGCTAGCGGAGAGTACAATGAGCAGTTCTTC. It is translated as CASSGWASGEYNEQFF.